Detailed here is one T cell receptor (beta chain). As yet, its antigen is unknown. The sequenced patients had an expansion of CD8+CD57+ cells seen by flow cytometry. The entry originates in a study of CD8+CD57+ T cells in acquired aplastic anemia. Study overall: Across the sorted CD4+ and CD8+ cells, DNA amounts averaged about 3.1 ug.

Genomic DNA, the template, was used for profiling of the TCR beta VDJ and CDR3. TCRdb independently ran MiXCR on the reads; one entry per CDR3 protein. The sample includes fewer than 200,000 distinct CDR3 sequences, 71% seen only once; the top ten take roughly half. Broader study findings: For CD8+ Simpson's diversity, patients and controls showed no significant difference. A set of about 30 CD8+ CDR3 sequences was shared between patients and controls, and these sequences appeared highly expressed in patients.

V lost 9 bases to trimming and J lost 1 base; unmatched junction nucleotides: 5. This CDR3 is built from 14 residues. From germline, CDR1 is KGHDR and CDR2 SFDVKD. Sequenced: sorted CD4+, CD8+, or CD8+CD57+ T cells (not recorded which) from PBMCs. This rearrangement joins TRBV24-1 to TRBJ1-1; 9 bases are a match to TRBD1. The receptor comes from a human donor with aplastic anemia. The CDR3 spells CATRGTGRNTEAFF. In DNA form, the CDR3 reads TGTGCCACCCGGGGGACAGGGCGGAACACTGAAGCTTTCTTT.